The clone carrying this T cell receptor (beta chain) was seen only once. In germline, CDR1 is MNHEY, CDR2 SVGAGI. V dropped 7 bases and J dropped 2 bases, with 14 bases sitting between them. This CDR3 comprises 14 residues. The data belong to a study of blood T cell repertoires in COVID-19. About the study: T cells, B-cell-depleted T cells, or PBMCs provided the cDNA or gDNA that served as material.

The table came from immunoSEQ multiplex PCR; TCRdb's copy has only in-frame clones and leaves some out. This table has 350,000 to 450,000 clones, around 89% appearing once. Sequenced material: peripheral blood. The rearrangement uses TRBV6-5 and TRBJ1-1, with D unresolved. The TCR was taken from a woman between 35 and 50 years old with COVID-19, enrolled during active disease. CDR3 region: CASTLKPTNTEAFF. CDR3 bases: TGTGCCAGCACCCTGAAGCCCACTAACACTGAAGCTTTCTTT.